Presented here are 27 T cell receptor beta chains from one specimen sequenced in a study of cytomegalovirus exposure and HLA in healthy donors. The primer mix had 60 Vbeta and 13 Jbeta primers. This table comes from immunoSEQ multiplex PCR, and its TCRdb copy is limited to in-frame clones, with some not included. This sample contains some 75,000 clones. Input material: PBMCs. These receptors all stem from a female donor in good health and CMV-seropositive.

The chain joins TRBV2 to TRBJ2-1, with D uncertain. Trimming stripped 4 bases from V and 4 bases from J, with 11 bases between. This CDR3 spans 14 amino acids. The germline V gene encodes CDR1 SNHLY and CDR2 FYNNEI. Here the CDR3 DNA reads TGTGCCAGCAGTGGACTGGTTTCTTACAATGAGCAGTTCTTC. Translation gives CASSGLVSYNEQFF.

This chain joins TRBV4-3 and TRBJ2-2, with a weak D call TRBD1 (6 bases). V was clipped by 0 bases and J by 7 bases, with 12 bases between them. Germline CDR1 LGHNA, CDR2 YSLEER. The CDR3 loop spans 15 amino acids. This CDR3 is CASSQEYRANGELFF. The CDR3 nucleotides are TGCGCCAGCAGCCAAGAATACAGGGCAAACGGGGAGCTGTTTTTT.

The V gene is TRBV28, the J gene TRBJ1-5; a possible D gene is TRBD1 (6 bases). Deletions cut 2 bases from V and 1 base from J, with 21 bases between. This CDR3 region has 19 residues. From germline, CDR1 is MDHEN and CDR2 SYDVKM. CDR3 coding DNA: TGTGCCAGCAGTTTAGGGGGCAGGACACCCCCTGGGAGCAATCAGCCCCAGCATTTT. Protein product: CASSLGGRTPPGSNQPQHF.

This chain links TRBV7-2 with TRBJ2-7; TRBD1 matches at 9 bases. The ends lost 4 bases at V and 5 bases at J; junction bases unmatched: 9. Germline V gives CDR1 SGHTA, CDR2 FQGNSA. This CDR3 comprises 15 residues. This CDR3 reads CASSSTAGQGNEQYF. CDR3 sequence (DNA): TGTGCCAGCAGCTCCACTGCCGGACAGGGGAACGAGCAGTACTTC.

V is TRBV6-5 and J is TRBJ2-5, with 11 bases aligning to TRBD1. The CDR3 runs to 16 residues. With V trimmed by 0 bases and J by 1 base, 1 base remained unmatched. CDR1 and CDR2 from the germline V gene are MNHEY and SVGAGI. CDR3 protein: CASSYSGTGGQETQYF. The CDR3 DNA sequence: TGTGCCAGCAGTTACTCAGGGACAGGGGGCCAAGAGACCCAGTACTTC.

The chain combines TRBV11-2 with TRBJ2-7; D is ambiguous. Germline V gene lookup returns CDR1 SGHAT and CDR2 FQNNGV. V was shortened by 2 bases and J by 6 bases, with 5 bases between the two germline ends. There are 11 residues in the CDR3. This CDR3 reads CASSLLREQYF. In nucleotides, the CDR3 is TGTGCCAGCAGCTTACTCCGCGAGCAGTACTTC.

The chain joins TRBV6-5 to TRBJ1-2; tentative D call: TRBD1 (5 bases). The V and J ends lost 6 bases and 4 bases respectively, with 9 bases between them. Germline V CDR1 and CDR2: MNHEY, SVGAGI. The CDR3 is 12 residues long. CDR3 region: CASSSGSYGYTF. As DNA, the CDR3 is TGTGCCAGCAGCTCAGGGTCCTATGGCTACACCTTC.

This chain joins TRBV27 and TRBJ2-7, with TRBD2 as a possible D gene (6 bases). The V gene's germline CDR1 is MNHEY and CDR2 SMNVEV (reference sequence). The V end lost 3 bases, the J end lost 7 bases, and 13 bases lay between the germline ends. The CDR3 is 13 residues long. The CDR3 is CASSFPGAGEQYF. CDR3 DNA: TGTGCCAGCAGTTTTCCGGGAGCTGGGGAGCAGTACTTC.

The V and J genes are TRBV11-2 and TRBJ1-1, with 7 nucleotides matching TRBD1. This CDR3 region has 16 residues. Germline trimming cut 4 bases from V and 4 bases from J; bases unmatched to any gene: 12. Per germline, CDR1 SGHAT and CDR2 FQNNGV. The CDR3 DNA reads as TGTGCCAGCAGCTCTCCACAGGGGACCAGGGGCACTGAAGCTTTCTTT. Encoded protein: CASSSPQGTRGTEAFF.

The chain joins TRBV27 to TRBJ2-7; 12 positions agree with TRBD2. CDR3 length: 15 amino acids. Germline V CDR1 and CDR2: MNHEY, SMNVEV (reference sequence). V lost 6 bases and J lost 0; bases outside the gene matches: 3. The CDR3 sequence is CASRSTSGSSYEQYF. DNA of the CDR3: TGTGCCAGCAGGTCGACTAGCGGGAGCTCCTACGAGCAGTACTTC.

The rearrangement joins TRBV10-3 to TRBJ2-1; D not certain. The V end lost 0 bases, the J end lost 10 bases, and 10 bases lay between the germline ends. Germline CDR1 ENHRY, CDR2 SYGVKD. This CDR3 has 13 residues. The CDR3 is CAISESTVREQFF. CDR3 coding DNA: TGTGCCATCAGTGAGTCGACGGTGCGGGAGCAGTTCTTC.

Written as DNA, the CDR3 is TGCGCCAGCAGCAACGCCCCCCGTAGCGGCACCTACAATGAGCAGTTCTTC. It specifies CASSNAPRSGTYNEQFF. The chain has TRBV5-1 and TRBJ2-1, with a weak D call TRBD2 (6 bases). The CDR3 runs 17 residues. Per germline, CDR1 SGHRS and CDR2 YFSETQ. Trimming took off 4 bases at V and 2 bases at J, with 19 bases between the two ends.

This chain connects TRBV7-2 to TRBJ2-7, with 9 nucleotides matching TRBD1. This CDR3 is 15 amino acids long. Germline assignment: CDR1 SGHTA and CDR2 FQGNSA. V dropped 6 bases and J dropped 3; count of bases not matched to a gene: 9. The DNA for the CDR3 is TGTGCCAGCAGTCCAGGGACAGGGTTAATCTACGAGCAGTACTTC. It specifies CASSPGTGLIYEQYF.

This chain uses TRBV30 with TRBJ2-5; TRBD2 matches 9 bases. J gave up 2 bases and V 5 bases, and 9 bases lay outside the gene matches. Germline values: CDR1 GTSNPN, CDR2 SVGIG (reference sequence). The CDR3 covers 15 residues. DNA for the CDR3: TGTGCCTGGGGAGGTTTGCGGGGGGGACAAGAGACCCAGTACTTC. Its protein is CAWGGLRGGQETQYF.

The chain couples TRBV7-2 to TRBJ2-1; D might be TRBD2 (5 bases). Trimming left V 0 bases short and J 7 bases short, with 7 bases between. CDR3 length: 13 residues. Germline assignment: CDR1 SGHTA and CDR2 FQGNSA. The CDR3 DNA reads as TGTGCCAGCAGCTTAGCAACTAGGAATGAGCAGTTCTTC. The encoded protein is CASSLATRNEQFF.

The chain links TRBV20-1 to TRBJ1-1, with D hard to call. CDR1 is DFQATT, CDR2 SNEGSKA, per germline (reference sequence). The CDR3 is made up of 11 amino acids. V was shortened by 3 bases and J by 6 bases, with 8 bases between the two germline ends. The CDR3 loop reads CSASEDSEAFF. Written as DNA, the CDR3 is TGCAGTGCTAGTGAGGACTCTGAAGCTTTCTTT.

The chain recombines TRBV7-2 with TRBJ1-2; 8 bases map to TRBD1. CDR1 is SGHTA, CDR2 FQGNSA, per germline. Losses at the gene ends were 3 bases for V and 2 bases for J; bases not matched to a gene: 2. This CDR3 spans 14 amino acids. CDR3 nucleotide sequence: TGTGCCAGCAGCTTGGACAGGGTGAACTATGGCTACACCTTC. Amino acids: CASSLDRVNYGYTF.

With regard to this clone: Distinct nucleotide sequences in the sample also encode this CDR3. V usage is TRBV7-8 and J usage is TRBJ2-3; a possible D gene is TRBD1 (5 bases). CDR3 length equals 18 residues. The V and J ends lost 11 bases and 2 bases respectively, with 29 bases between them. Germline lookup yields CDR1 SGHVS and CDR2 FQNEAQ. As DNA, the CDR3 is TGTGCCCCCAGTTTCAGCGAGACAGAGCCTGAGGACACAGATACGCAGTATTTT. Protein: CAPSFSETEPEDTDTQYF.

DNA of the CDR3: TGTGCCAGCTCACCAAGGCAGGGCTCTTTCTCAACTAATGAAAAACTGTTTTTT. This encodes CASSPRQGSFSTNEKLFF. The chain links TRBV18 to TRBJ1-4; TRBD1 might be the D (5 bases). From germline, CDR1 is KGHSH and CDR2 LQKENI. CDR3 length equals 18 residues. V was shortened by 2 bases and J by 0 bases, with 16 bases between the two germline ends.

CDR3 bases: TGTGCCAGCAGCCAAGCAGGGGGCCTCAGTTCACCCCTCCACTTT. It is translated as CASSQAGGLSSPLHF. The chain joins TRBV14 to TRBJ1-6, with 8 bases identical to TRBD1. Germline CDR1 reads SGHDN; CDR2 reads FVKESK. With 1 base clipped from V and 9 bases from J, the junction kept 5 bases outside the gene matches. The CDR3 extends over 15 amino acids.

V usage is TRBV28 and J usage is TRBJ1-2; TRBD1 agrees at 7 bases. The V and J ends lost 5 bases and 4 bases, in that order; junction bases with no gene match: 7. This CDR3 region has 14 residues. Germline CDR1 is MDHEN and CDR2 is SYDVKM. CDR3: CASSPRTGSYGYTF. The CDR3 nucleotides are TGTGCCAGCAGTCCGAGGACAGGTAGCTATGGCTACACCTTC.

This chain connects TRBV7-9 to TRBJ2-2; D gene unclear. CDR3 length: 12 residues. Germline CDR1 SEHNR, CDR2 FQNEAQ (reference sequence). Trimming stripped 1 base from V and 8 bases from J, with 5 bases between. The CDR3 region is CASSLEAGELFF. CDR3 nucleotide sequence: TGTGCCAGCAGCTTAGAAGCTGGGGAGCTGTTTTTT.

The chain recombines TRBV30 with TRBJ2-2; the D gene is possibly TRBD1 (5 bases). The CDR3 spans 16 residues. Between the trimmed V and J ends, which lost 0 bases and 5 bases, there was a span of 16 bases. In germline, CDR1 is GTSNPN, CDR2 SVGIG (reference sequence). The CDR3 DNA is TGTGCCTGGAGTGTCCAGGGTGTGACTGTTACCGGGGAGCTGTTTTTT. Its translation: CAWSVQGVTVTGELFF.

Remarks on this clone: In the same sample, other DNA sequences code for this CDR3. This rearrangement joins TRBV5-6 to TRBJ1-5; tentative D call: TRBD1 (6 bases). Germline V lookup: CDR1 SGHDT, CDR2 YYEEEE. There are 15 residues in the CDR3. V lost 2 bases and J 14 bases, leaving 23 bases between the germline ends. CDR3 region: CASSLGGGRVLSEHF. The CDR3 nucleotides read TGTGCCAGCAGCTTAGGCGGGGGGCGGGTGTTATCGGAGCATTTT.

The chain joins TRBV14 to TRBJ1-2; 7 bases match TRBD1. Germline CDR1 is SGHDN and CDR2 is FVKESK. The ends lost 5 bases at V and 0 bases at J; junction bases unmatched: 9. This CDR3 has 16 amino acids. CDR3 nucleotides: TGTGCCAGCAGCGTGCGAGGGGGCAGGTCTAACTATGGCTACACCTTC. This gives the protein CASSVRGGRSNYGYTF.

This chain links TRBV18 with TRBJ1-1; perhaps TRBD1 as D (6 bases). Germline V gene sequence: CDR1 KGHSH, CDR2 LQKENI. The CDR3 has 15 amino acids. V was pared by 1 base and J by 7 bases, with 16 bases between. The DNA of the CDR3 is TGTGCCAGCTCACCACGTGGAGGGGGGGAAGGTGAAGCTTTCTTT. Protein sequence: CASSPRGGGEGEAFF. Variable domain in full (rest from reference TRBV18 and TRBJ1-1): NAGVMQNPRHLVRRRGQEARLRCSPMKGHSHVYWYRQLPEEGLKFMVYLQKENIIDESGMPKERFSAEFPKEGPSILRIQQVVRGDSAAYFCASSPRGGGEGEAFFGQGTRLTVV.

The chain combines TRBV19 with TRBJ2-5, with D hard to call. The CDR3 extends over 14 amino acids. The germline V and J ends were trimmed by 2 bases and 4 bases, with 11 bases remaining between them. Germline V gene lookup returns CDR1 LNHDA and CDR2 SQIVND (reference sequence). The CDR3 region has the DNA TGTGCCAGTAGTATAATGGCTAGTGCAGAGACCCAGTACTTC. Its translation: CASSIMASAETQYF.